One sample yielded the 14 T cell receptor beta chains listed below, sequenced in a study of identical twins. TCRdb recomputed calls from the 5' RACE reads with MiXCR, one row per CDR3 protein. The sample has 450,000 or so distinct CDR3 sequences, 14% seen once. These records were also assigned to another study, of yellow fever vaccine responses in identical twins.

Sequencing used CD4+ T cells sorted from blood. These receptors all come from a woman aged 18-29 years in good health.

This clonotype was seen only a few times. The chain uses TRBV7-9 and TRBJ2-5; 9 positions match TRBD1. The germline V gene encodes CDR1 SEHNR and CDR2 FQNEAQ (reference sequence). Trimming removed 5 bases from V and 4 bases from J; junction bases left unmatched: 5. This CDR3 is 14 amino acids long. The CDR3 DNA is TGTGCCAGCAGCGAATACAGGGGGCCAGAGACCCAGTACTTC. Its translation: CASSEYRGPETQYF.

The chain is built from TRBV28 and TRBJ2-7; TRBD2 agrees at 13 bases. The CDR3 spans 15 residues. The V gene's germline CDR1 is MDHEN and CDR2 SYDVKM. The V segment lost 4 bases and the J segment 3 bases; nucleotides outside the gene matches: 3. CDR3: CASSWTSGRIYEQYF. The CDR3 DNA follows: TGTGCCAGCAGTTGGACTAGCGGGAGAATCTACGAGCAGTACTTC.

This clonotype was picked up a small number of times. The chain carries TRBV4-2 and TRBJ2-7; the D is unclear. Germline V CDR1 and CDR2: LGHNA, YNFKEQ. V lost 1 base and J lost 0, with 7 bases in between. The CDR3 spans 14 residues. Written as DNA, the CDR3 is TGTGCCAGCAGCCAAGCTGGCGTCTCCTACGAGCAGTACTTC. As protein: CASSQAGVSYEQYF.

V usage is TRBV24-1 and J usage is TRBJ1-2; D call uncertain. This CDR3 has 11 residues. Germline CDR1 reads KGHDR; CDR2 reads SFDVKD. The germline V and J ends were trimmed by 3 bases and 8 bases, with 6 bases remaining between them. This chain's CDR3 is CATSDILGYTF. CDR3 bases: TGTGCCACCAGTGATATCCTGGGCTACACCTTC.

The chain links TRBV24-1 to TRBJ2-3, with a weak D call TRBD2 (6 bases). V lost 1 base to trimming and J lost 8 bases, with 18 bases between them. Germline V lookup: CDR1 KGHDR, CDR2 SFDVKD. The CDR3 extends over 16 amino acids. CDR3 sequence reads: CATSDLSGVGESTQYF. DNA for the CDR3: TGTGCCACCAGTGATTTATCGGGGGTCGGTGAGAGTACGCAGTATTTT.

A single count supports this clonotype. The genes are TRBV27 and TRBJ2-1; 12 bases match TRBD2. The CDR3 runs to 14 residues. Germline V gene sequence: CDR1 MNHEY, CDR2 SMNVEV (reference sequence). With V trimmed by 6 bases and J by 8 bases, 5 bases remained unmatched. CDR3 coding DNA: TGTGCCAGCAGCAGACTAGCGGGAGTACATGAGCAGTTCTTC. It translates to CASSRLAGVHEQFF.

The chain carries TRBV12-3 or TRBV12-4 and TRBJ1-1; the D gene is possibly TRBD1 (6 bases). The CDR3 has 14 amino acids. V was clipped by 8 bases and J by 4 bases, with 17 bases between them. The DNA for the CDR3 is TGTGCCAGCGCAGCCGTGGGGGGCGTCACTGAAGCTTTCTTT. Protein: CASAAVGGVTEAFF.

The chain is built from TRBV9 and TRBJ2-2, with a tentative D call TRBD1 (5 bases). Germline V gene data show CDR1 as SGDLS and CDR2 as YYNGEE. V was cut by 7 bases and J by 7 bases, with 26 bases left in between. CDR3 length: 17 amino acids. The chain's CDR3 is CASAKAPQPGFGGELFF. The CDR3 bases are TGTGCCAGCGCCAAGGCCCCCCAACCAGGGTTTGGCGGGGAGCTGTTTTTT.

The V gene is TRBV6-2 or TRBV6-3, the J gene TRBJ2-2; unclear D gene. The CDR3 extends over 13 amino acids. V was clipped by 3 bases and J by 4 bases, with 6 bases between them. CDR1 is MNHEY, CDR2 SVGEGT, per germline. The CDR3 sequence is CASSYSITGELFF. CDR3 in DNA: TGTGCCAGCAGTTATAGTATCACCGGGGAGCTGTTTTTT.

CDR3 DNA: TGCGCCAGCAGCCCCAGGGGATGGGACGAGCAGTACTTC. Protein: CASSPRGWDEQYF. The chain combines TRBV5-1 with TRBJ2-7, with TRBD1 as a possible D gene (6 bases). The CDR3 has 13 amino acids. From germline, CDR1 is SGHRS and CDR2 YFSETQ. Deletions cut 4 bases from V and 5 bases from J, with 13 bases between. The variable domain in full, completed from reference TRBV5-1 and TRBJ2-7, reads KAGVTQTPRYLIKTRGQQVTLSCSPISGHRSVSWYQQTPGQGLQFLFEYFSETQRNKGNFPGRFSGRQFSNSRSEMNVSTLELGDSALYLCASSPRGWDEQYFGPGTRLTVT.

At least ten counts were recorded for this clonotype. V and J are TRBV3-1 and TRBJ2-4; D is ambiguous. Germline V gives CDR1 LGHDT, CDR2 YNNKEL (reference sequence). V was clipped by 5 bases and J by 0 bases, with 5 bases between them. The CDR3 totals 13 residues. As DNA, the CDR3 is TGTGCCAGCAGCTCCCCAGCCAAAAACATTCAGTACTTC. Protein sequence: CASSSPAKNIQYF.

This clonotype has ten or more counts. The chain is built from TRBV7-2 and TRBJ1-5, with D unresolved. The CDR3 contains 14 residues. Germline CDR1 reads SGHTA; CDR2 reads FQGNSA. V lost 3 bases and J lost 5, with 11 bases in between. The CDR3 reads CASSFSGTYQPQHF. DNA for the CDR3: TGTGCCAGCAGCTTTTCGGGCACCTATCAGCCCCAGCATTTT.

This clonotype was seen more than once but under ten times. The rearrangement uses TRBV4-1 and TRBJ2-3; perhaps TRBD2 as D (6 bases). Germline loops: CDR1 MGHRA, CDR2 YSYEKL. The CDR3 totals 15 residues. Trimming pared 6 bases from V and 1 base from J, leaving 14 bases between. CDR3 sequence (DNA): TGCGCCAGCAGTCCTCGGGAGAAGGGCACAGATACGCAGTATTTT. Encoded protein: CASSPREKGTDTQYF.

The sample holds a few counts of this clonotype. V and J are TRBV20-1 and TRBJ2-7, with 8 positions matching TRBD1. The CDR3 is 14 amino acids. Germline V lookup: CDR1 DFQATT, CDR2 SNEGSKA (reference sequence). V was clipped by 2 bases and J by 4 bases; unmatched bases: 7. CDR3 bases: TGCAGTGCTAGACGTCAGGGGGCCAAGTACGAGCAGTACTTC. Its translation: CSARRQGAKYEQYF.